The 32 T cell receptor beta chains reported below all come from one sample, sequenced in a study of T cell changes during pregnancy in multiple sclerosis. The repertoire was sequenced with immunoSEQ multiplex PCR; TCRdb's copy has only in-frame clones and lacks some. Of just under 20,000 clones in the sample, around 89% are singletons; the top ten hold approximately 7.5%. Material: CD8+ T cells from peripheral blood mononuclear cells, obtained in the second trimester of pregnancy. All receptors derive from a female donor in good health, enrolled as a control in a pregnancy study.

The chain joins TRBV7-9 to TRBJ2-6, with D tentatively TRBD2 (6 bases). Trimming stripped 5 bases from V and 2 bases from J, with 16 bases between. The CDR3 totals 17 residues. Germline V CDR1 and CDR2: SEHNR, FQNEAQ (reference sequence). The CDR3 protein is CASSLSTEGAGANVLTF. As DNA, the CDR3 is TGTGCCAGCAGCCTCTCGACGGAGGGAGCTGGGGCCAACGTCCTGACTTTC.

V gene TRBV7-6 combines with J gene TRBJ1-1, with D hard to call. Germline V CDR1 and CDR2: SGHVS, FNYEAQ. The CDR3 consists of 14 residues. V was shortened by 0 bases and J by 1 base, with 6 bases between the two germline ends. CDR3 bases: TGTGCCAGCAGCTTAGCCGGTGGGAACACTGAAGCTTTCTTT. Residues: CASSLAGGNTEAFF. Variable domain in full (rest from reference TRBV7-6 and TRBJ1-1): GAGVSQSPRYKVTKRGQDVALRCDPISGHVSLYWYRQALGQGPEFLTYFNYEAQQDKSGLPNDRFSAERPEGSISTLTIQRTEQRDSAMYRCASSLAGGNTEAFFGQGTRLTVV.

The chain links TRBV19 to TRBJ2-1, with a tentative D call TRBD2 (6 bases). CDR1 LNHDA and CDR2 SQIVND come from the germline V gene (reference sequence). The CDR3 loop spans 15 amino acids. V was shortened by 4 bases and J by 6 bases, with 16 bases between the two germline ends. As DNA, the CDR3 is TGTGCCAGTAGTACATACCGGGAGTTACTCAATGAGCAGTTCTTC. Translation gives CASSTYRELLNEQFF.

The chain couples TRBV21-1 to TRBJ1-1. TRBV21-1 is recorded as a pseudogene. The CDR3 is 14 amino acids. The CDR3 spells CASSPPRVNTEAFF. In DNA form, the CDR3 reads TGTGCCAGCAGTCCCCCGAGGGTTAACACTGAAGCTTTCTTT.

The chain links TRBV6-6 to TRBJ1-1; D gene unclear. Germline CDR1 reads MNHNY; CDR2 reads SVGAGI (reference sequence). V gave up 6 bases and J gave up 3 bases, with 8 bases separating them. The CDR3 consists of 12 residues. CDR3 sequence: CASSPQYTEAFF. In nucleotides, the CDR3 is TGTGCCAGCAGCCCCCAGTACACTGAAGCTTTCTTT.

The CDR3 nucleotides read TGCGCCAGCTCCTGGGGCAGGGGAAATGGCTACACCTTC. Its protein is CASSWGRGNGYTF. This chain links TRBV5-1 with TRBJ1-2; maybe TRBD1 (6 bases). Looked up from germline, CDR1 is SGHRS and CDR2 is YFSETQ. The CDR3 sequence is 13 residues long. The V gene lost 7 bases and the J gene lost 6 bases, with 16 bases spanning the gap.

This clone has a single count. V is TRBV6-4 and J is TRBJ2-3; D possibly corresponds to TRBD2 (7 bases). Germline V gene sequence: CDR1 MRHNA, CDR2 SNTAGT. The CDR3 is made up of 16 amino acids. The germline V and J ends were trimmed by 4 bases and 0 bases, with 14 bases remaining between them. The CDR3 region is CASSAKGGDSTDTQYF. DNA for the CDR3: TGTGCCAGCAGTGCCAAGGGGGGGGATAGCACAGATACGCAGTATTTT.

The CDR3 is CAWSVGQGTDTQYF. The CDR3 DNA is TGTGCCTGGAGTGTTGGGCAGGGTACAGATACGCAGTATTTT. V is TRBV30 and J is TRBJ2-3, with D possibly TRBD1 on 5 matching bases. CDR3 length: 14 amino acids. V lost 0 bases, J lost 3 bases, and 10 bases lay in between. The germline V gene encodes CDR1 GTSNPN and CDR2 SVGIG (reference sequence).

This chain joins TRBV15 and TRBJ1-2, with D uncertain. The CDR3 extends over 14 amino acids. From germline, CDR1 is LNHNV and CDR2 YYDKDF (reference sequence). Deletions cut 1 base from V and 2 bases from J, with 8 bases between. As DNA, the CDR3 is TGTGCCACCAGCAGAGCGGGAGAAAACTATGGCTACACCTTC. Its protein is CATSRAGENYGYTF.

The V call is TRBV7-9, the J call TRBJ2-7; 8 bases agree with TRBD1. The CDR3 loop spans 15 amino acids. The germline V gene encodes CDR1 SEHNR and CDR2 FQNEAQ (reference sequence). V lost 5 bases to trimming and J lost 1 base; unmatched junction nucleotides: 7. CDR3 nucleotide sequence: TGTGCCAGCAGCAAACCGGGACAGGAGTCCTACGAGCAGTACTTC. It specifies CASSKPGQESYEQYF.

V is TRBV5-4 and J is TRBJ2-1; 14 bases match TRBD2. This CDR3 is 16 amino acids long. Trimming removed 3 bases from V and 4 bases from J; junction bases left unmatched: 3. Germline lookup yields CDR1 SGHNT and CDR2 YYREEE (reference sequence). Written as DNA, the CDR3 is TGTGCCAGCAGCTATTGGACTAGCGGGAGGTACAATGAGCAGTTCTTC. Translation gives CASSYWTSGRYNEQFF.

This CDR3 reads CASSTGPADAFF. CDR3 in DNA: TGTGCCAGTAGCACAGGGCCCGCGGACGCTTTCTTT. This chain uses TRBV19 with TRBJ1-1, with D perhaps matching TRBD1 (6 bases). CDR1 is LNHDA and CDR2 is SQIVND in the germline V gene (reference sequence). This CDR3 is built from 12 residues. V dropped 6 bases and J dropped 11 bases, with 16 bases sitting between them.

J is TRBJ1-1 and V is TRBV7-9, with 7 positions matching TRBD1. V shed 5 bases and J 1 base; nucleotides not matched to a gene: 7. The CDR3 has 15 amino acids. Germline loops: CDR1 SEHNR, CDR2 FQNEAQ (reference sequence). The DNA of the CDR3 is TGTGCCAGCAGCCCACCCAGGGGGACGAACACTGAAGCTTTCTTT. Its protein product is CASSPPRGTNTEAFF.

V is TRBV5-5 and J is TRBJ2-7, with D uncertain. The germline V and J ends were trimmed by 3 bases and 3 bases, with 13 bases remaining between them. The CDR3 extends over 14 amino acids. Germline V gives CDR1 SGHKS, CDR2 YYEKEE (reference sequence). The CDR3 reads CASSSKVNSYEQYF. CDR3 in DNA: TGTGCCAGCAGCTCCAAAGTGAACAGCTACGAGCAGTACTTC. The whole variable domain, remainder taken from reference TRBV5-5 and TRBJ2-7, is DAGVTQSPTHLIKTRGQQVTLRCSPISGHKSVSWYQQVLGQGPQFIFQYYEKEERGRGNFPDRFSARQFPNYSSELNVNALLLGDSALYLCASSSKVNSYEQYFGPGTRLTVT.

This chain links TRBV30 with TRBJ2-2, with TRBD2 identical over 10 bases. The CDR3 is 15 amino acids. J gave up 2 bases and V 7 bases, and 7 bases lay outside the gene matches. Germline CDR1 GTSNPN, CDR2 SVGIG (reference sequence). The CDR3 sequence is CAFDTSGVNTGELFF. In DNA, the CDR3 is TGTGCCTTCGATACTAGCGGGGTTAACACCGGGGAGCTGTTTTTT.

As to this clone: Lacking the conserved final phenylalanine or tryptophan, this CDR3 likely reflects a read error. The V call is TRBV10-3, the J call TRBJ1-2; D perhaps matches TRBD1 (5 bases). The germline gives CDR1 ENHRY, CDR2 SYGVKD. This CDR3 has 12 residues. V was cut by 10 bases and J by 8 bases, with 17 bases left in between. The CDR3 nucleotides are TGTGCCAACGTAGGGGAACTGGGCGGCTACACCCTC. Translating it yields CANVGELGGYTL.

CDR3: CASSVVAGINEQFF. CDR3 nucleotide sequence: TGTGCCAGCAGCGTAGTGGCGGGAATCAATGAGCAGTTCTTC. V usage is TRBV9 and J usage is TRBJ2-1; D is perhaps TRBD2 (6 bases). This CDR3 has 14 amino acids. Trimming removed 0 bases at V and 6 bases at J, with 10 bases between. The germline CDR1 and CDR2 sequences are SGDLS and YYNGEE.

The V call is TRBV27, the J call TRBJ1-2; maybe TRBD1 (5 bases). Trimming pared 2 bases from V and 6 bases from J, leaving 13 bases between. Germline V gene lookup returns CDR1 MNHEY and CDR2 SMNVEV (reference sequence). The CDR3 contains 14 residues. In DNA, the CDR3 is TGTGCCAGCAGTTTACGTCAGATAGGGGATGGCTACACCTTC. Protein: CASSLRQIGDGYTF.

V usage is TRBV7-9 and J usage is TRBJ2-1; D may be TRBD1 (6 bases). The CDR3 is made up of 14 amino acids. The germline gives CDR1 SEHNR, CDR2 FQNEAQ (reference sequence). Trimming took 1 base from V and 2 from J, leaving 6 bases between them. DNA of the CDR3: TGTGCCAGCAGCTTAGGACAGGCCTACAATGAGCAGTTCTTC. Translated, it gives CASSLGQAYNEQFF.

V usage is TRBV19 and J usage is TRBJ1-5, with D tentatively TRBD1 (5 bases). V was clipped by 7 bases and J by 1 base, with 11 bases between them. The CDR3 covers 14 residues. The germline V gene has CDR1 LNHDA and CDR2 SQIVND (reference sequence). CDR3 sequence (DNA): TGTGCCAGTAATTGGGGGGAGAGCAATCAGCCCCAGCATTTT. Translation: CASNWGESNQPQHF. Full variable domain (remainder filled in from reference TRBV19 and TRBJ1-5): DGGITQSPKYLFRKEGQNVTLSCEQNLNHDAMYWYRQDPGQGLRLIYYSQIVNDFQKGDIAEGYSVSREKKESFPLTVTSAQKNPTAFYLCASNWGESNQPQHFGDGTRLSIL.

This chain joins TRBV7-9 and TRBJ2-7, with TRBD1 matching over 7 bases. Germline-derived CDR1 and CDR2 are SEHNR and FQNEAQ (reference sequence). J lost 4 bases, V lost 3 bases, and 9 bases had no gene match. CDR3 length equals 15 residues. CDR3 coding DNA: TGTGCCAGCAGCTTGTCCGGGGACAGCTTATACGAGCAGTACTTC. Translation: CASSLSGDSLYEQYF.

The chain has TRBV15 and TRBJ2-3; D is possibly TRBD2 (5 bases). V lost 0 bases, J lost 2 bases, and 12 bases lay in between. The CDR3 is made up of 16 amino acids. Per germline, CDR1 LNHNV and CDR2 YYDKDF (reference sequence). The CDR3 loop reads CATSRDQASPTDTQYF. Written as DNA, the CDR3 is TGTGCCACCAGCAGAGATCAGGCTAGCCCCACAGATACGCAGTATTTT.

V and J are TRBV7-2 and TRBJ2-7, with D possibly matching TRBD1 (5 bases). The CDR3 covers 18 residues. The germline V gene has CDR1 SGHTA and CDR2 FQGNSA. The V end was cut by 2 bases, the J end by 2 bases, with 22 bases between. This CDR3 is CASSLNGHSSGYTYEQYF. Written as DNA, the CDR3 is TGTGCCAGCAGCTTAAACGGTCACTCGTCAGGGTACACCTACGAGCAGTACTTC. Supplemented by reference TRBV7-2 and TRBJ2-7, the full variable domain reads GAGVSQSPSNKVTEKGKDVELRCDPISGHTALYWYRQSLGQGLEFLIYFQGNSAPDKSGLPSDRFSAERTGGSVSTLTIQRTQQEDSAVYLCASSLNGHSSGYTYEQYFGPGTRLTVT.

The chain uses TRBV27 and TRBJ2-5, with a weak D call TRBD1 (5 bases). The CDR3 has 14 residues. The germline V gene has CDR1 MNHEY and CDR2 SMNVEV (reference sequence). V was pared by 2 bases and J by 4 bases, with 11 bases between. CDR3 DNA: TGTGCCAGCAGTTTAAGGCAGGGTGGAGAGACCCAGTACTTC. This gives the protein CASSLRQGGETQYF.

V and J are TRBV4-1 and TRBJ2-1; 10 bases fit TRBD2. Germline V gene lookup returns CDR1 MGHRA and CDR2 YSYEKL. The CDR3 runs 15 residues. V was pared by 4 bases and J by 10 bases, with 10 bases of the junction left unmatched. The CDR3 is CASSLSSGGAMEQFF. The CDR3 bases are TGCGCCAGCAGCCTAAGCAGCGGGGGGGCGATGGAGCAGTTCTTC.

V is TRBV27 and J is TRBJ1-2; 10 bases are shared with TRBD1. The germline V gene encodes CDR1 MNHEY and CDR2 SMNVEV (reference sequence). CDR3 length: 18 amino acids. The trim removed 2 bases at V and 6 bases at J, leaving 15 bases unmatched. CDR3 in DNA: TGTGCCAGCAGTTTAACATGGGACAGGGGCTTCCCTATCGATGGCTACACCTTC. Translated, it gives CASSLTWDRGFPIDGYTF.

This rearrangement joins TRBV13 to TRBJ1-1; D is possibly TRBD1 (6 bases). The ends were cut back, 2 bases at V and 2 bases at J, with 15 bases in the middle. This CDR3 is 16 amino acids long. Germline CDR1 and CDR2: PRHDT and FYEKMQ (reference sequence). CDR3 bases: TGTGCCAGCAGCTTACGAGGGGGGGGCGCAAACACTGAAGCTTTCTTT. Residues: CASSLRGGGANTEAFF.

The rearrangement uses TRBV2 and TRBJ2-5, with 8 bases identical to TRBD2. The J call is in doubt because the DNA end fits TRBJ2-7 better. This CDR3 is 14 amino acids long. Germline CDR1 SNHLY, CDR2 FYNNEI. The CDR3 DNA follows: TGTGCCAGCAGAGAGGCTAGCGGGTCCTACGAGCAGTACTTC. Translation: CASREASGSYEQYF.

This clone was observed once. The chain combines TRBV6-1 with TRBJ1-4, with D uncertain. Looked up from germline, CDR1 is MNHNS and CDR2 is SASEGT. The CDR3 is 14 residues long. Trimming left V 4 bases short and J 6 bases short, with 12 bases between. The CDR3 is CASSAGSLDEKLFF. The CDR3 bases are TGTGCCAGCAGTGCAGGCAGCTTAGATGAAAAACTGTTTTTT.

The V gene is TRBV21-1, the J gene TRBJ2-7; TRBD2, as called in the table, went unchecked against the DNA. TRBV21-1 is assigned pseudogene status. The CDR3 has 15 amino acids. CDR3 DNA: TGTGCCAGCAGCAGTACTAGCGGGGGCGAGTACGAGCAGTACTTC. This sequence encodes CASSSTSGGEYEQYF.

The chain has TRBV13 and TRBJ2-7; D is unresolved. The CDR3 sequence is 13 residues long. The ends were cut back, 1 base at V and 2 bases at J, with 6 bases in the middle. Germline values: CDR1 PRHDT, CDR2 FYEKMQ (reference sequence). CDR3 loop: CASSLVEPYEQYF. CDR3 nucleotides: TGTGCCAGCAGCTTAGTGGAGCCCTACGAGCAGTACTTC.

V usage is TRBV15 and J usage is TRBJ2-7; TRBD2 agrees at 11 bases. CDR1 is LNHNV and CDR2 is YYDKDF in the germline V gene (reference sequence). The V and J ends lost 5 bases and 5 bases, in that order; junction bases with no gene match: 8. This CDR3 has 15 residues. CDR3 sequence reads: CATSGVAGGPDEQYF. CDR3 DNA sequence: TGTGCCACCAGCGGGGTAGCGGGAGGGCCCGACGAGCAGTACTTC.